These T cell receptor beta chains were read from a single sample in a study of T cell responses to AZD1222 COVID-19 vaccine. Libraries were prepared by immunoSEQ multiplex PCR; TCRdb keeps only in-frame clonotypes and omits some of them. The data hold about 180,000 clones, with roughly 88% observed a single time. The material sequenced was peripheral blood, taken 28 days after the second AZD1222 dose. The receptors shown here come from an adult who received the AZD1222 COVID-19 vaccine. Both conserved end residues are part of each CDR3. The order of the fields is V gene, D gene, CDR3 length, clone size, J gene, CDR3 protein, CDR3 DNA. D genes are given only for firm matches. Some rows have no size entry. The others give once, few or many, or a class for an expanded clone.

v_gene: TRBV6-5; d_gene: TRBD2; len: 13; abundance: NA; j_gene: TRBJ2-3; CDR3aa: CASSRTSRDTQYF; CDR3nt: TGTGCCAGCAGTAGGACTAGTCGAGATACGCAGTATTTT
v_gene: TRBV13; d_gene: TRBD1; len: 16; abundance: NA; j_gene: TRBJ2-7; CDR3aa: CASSPGGQGAPVEQYF; CDR3nt: TGTGCCAGCAGCCCGGGGGGACAGGGGGCTCCAGTCGAGCAGTACTTC
v_gene: TRBV6-2/TRBV6-3; d_gene: NA; len: 14; abundance: NA; j_gene: TRBJ2-1; CDR3aa: CASSYSRRYNEQFF; CDR3nt: TGTGCCAGCAGTTATTCTCGACGGTACAATGAGCAGTTCTTC
v_gene: TRBV28; d_gene: NA; len: 17; abundance: once; j_gene: TRBJ1-1; CDR3aa: CASSLGGKTGENTEAFF; CDR3nt: TGTGCCAGCAGTTTAGGGGGGAAGACAGGCGAGAACACTGAAGCTTTCTTT
v_gene: TRBV19; d_gene: NA; len: 17; abundance: NA; j_gene: TRBJ1-1; CDR3aa: CASSRPGGRSGMAEAFF; CDR3nt: TGTGCCAGTAGTCGTCCCGGGGGGCGTTCAGGTATGGCTGAAGCTTTCTTT
v_gene: TRBV30; d_gene: TRBD1; len: 13; abundance: NA; j_gene: TRBJ1-1; CDR3aa: CAWTTGVNTEAFF; CDR3nt: TGTGCCTGGACGACAGGGGTTAACACTGAAGCTTTCTTT
v_gene: TRBV2; d_gene: TRBD2; len: 13; abundance: NA; j_gene: TRBJ2-7; CDR3aa: CASSGRTSGEQYF; CDR3nt: TGTGCCAGCAGTGGAAGAACTAGCGGCGAGCAGTACTTC
v_gene: TRBV29-1; d_gene: NA; len: 14; abundance: NA; j_gene: TRBJ1-5; CDR3aa: CSVGTVPGNQPQHF; CDR3nt: TGCAGCGTGGGGACGGTGCCGGGCAATCAGCCCCAGCATTTT
v_gene: TRBV3-1/TRBV3-2; d_gene: NA; len: 12; abundance: NA; j_gene: TRBJ2-2; CDR3aa: CASSGPTGELFF; CDR3nt: TGTGCCAGCAGCGGCCCTACCGGGGAGCTGTTTTTT
v_gene: TRBV11-2; d_gene: NA; len: 16; abundance: NA; j_gene: TRBJ2-7; CDR3aa: CASSLAGLWSSYEQYF; CDR3nt: TGTGCCAGCAGCTTAGCTGGCCTCTGGAGCTCCTACGAGCAGTACTTC
v_gene: TRBV5-1; d_gene: NA; len: 16; abundance: once; j_gene: TRBJ2-3; CDR3aa: CASSLAVLAATDTQYF; CDR3nt: TGCGCCAGCAGCTTGGCCGTATTAGCGGCCACAGATACGCAGTATTTT
v_gene: TRBV7-8; d_gene: NA; len: 15; abundance: NA; j_gene: TRBJ2-6; CDR3aa: CASSYPTAGANVLTF; CDR3nt: TGTGCCAGCAGCTACCCGACAGCTGGGGCCAACGTCCTGACTTTC
v_gene: TRBV9; d_gene: NA; len: 14; abundance: NA; j_gene: TRBJ2-7; CDR3aa: CASSVDHSSYEQYF; CDR3nt: TGTGCCAGCAGCGTAGATCATAGCTCCTACGAGCAGTACTTC